One sample yielded the 32 T cell receptor beta chains listed below, sequenced in a study of blood T cell repertoires in COVID-19. Repertoires were generated with immunoSEQ multiplex PCR, while TCRdb's copy carries only in-frame clones and drops some. The sample holds around 130,000 clones; approximately 88% are singletons and the top ten take more than 2%. The sample consisted of peripheral blood. The receptor set was obtained from a man between 70 and 80 years old with active COVID-19.

The rearrangement joins TRBV28 to TRBJ2-7; D possibly corresponds to TRBD1 (6 bases). V lost 8 bases and J 5 bases, leaving 16 bases between the germline ends. The CDR3 extends over 13 amino acids. Germline V gene data show CDR1 as MDHEN and CDR2 as SYDVKM. Here the CDR3 DNA reads TGTGCCAGCGGGGGCAGAGAGCAAGACGAGCAGTACTTC. This gives the protein CASGGREQDEQYF.

V gene TRBV11-2 combines with J gene TRBJ2-5; D is perhaps TRBD1 (8 bases). V gave up 8 bases and J gave up 5 bases, with 18 bases separating them. CDR1 is SGHAT, CDR2 FQNNGV, per germline. The length of the CDR3 is 14 residues. CDR3 coding DNA: TGTGCCAGCGAGTATGGACAGGGAGGGGAGACCCAGTACTTC. It codes for CASEYGQGGETQYF.

This clone came up once. This chain connects TRBV5-1 to TRBJ2-1; 9 bases are shared with TRBD2. V lost 1 base and J lost 10; bases outside the gene matches: 9. The CDR3 totals 15 residues. CDR1 is SGHRS and CDR2 is YFSETQ in the germline V gene. CDR3 sequence (DNA): TGCGCCAGCAGCTTGACGGCGGGAGGGCCCGAGGAGCAGTTCTTC. Residues: CASSLTAGGPEEQFF.

The V gene is TRBV15, the J gene TRBJ2-1, with D hard to call. V lost 1 base, J lost 0 bases, and 7 bases lay in between. The germline CDR1 and CDR2 sequences are LNHNV and YYDKDF (reference sequence). This CDR3 contains 15 residues. CDR3 region: CATSRGASSYNEQFF. CDR3 nucleotides: TGTGCCACCAGCAGAGGGGCAAGCTCCTACAATGAGCAGTTCTTC. Looking up the rest from reference TRBV15 and TRBJ2-1 gives the full variable domain: DAMVIQNPRYQVTQFGKPVTLSCSQTLNHNVMYWYQQKSSQAPKLLFHYYDKDFNNEADTPDNFQSRRPNTSFCFLDIRSPGLGDTAMYLCATSRGASSYNEQFFGPGTRLTVL.

This clone was recorded many times. The chain combines TRBV28 with TRBJ2-7; 8 nucleotides align to TRBD1. CDR3 length: 15 residues. Losses at the gene ends were 2 bases for V and 6 bases for J; bases not matched to a gene: 9. Germline loops: CDR1 MDHEN, CDR2 SYDVKM. Here the CDR3 DNA reads TGTGCCAGCAGTTTAGCGACAGGGGTTATCTCCGAGCAGTACTTC. Protein: CASSLATGVISEQYF.

The chain uses TRBV21-1 and TRBJ2-1; the D segment call TRBD1 is taken from the table without a DNA check. TRBV21-1 is listed as a pseudogene. This CDR3 contains 15 residues. CDR3 bases: TGTGCCAGCAGCAAAATGACAGGGCAACACAATGAGCAGTTCTTC. This encodes CASSKMTGQHNEQFF.

CDR3 sequence reads: CASSEPDRSQETQYF. The CDR3 region has the DNA TGCGCCAGCAGTGAGCCCGACAGGAGCCAAGAGACCCAGTACTTC. V is TRBV10-1 and J is TRBJ2-5; weak D call: TRBD1 (6 bases). Trimming left V 2 bases short and J 1 base short, with 11 bases between. Germline V gene lookup returns CDR1 WNHNN and CDR2 SYGVQD (reference sequence). The CDR3 contains 15 residues.

This rearrangement joins TRBV30 to TRBJ1-2; TRBD1 agrees at 7 bases. The germline CDR1 and CDR2 sequences are GTSNPN and SVGIG (reference sequence). V was clipped by 1 base and J by 4 bases; unmatched bases: 3. The CDR3 spans 13 residues. The CDR3 loop reads CAWSGQGRYGYTF. The CDR3 coding sequence is TGTGCCTGGAGTGGACAGGGACGCTATGGCTACACCTTC. Looking up the rest from reference TRBV30 and TRBJ1-2 gives the full variable domain: SQTIHQWPATLVQPVGSPLSLECTVEGTSNPNLYWYRQAAGRGLQLLFYSVGIGQISSEVPQNLSASRPQDRQFILSSKKLLLSDSGFYLCAWSGQGRYGYTFGSGTRLTVV.

This rearrangement joins TRBV29-1 to TRBJ1-4, with 7 bases matching TRBD1. Germline values: CDR1 SQVTM, CDR2 ANQGSEA. The CDR3 length is 14 residues. J lost 8 bases, V lost 7 bases, and 13 bases had no gene match. The CDR3 loop is CSARDRVGGEKLFF. The DNA for the CDR3 is TGCAGCGCTCGAGACAGGGTAGGAGGGGAAAAACTGTTTTTT. Together with reference TRBV29-1 and TRBJ1-4, the CDR3 gives the full variable domain: SAVISQKPSRDICQRGTSLTIQCQVDSQVTMMFWYRQQPGQSLTLIATANQGSEATYESGFVIDKFPISRPNLTFSTLTVSNMSPEDSSIYLCSARDRVGGEKLFFGSGTQLSVL.

The J gene is TRBJ1-2, the V gene TRBV15, with a possible D match to TRBD1 (5 bases). CDR3 length: 16 residues. The V gene lost 0 bases and the J gene lost 4 bases, with 15 bases spanning the gap. Germline CDR1 LNHNV, CDR2 YYDKDF (reference sequence). DNA of the CDR3: TGTGCCACCAGCAGAGATCGGGCAGGGTTACTCTATGGCTACACCTTC. Translation: CATSRDRAGLLYGYTF. Together with reference TRBV15 and TRBJ1-2, the CDR3 gives the full variable domain: DAMVIQNPRYQVTQFGKPVTLSCSQTLNHNVMYWYQQKSSQAPKLLFHYYDKDFNNEADTPDNFQSRRPNTSFCFLDIRSPGLGDTAMYLCATSRDRAGLLYGYTFGSGTRLTVV.

This chain uses TRBV11-3 with TRBJ2-3; 7 bases agree with TRBD1. The junction had 5 bases not matched to a gene; V was cut back by 5 bases and J by 0 bases. Per the germline V gene, CDR1 is SGHNT and CDR2 is YENEEA. The CDR3 is 15 residues long. Written as DNA, the CDR3 is TGTGCCAGCAGCCAGAGACAGGGAAGCACAGATACGCAGTATTTT. It translates to CASSQRQGSTDTQYF. Combining the CDR3 with reference TRBV11-3 and TRBJ2-3 gives the whole variable domain EAGVVQSPRYKIIEKKQPVAFWCNPISGHNTLYWYLQNLGQGPELLIRYENEEAVDDSQLPKDRFSAERLKGVDSTLKIQPAELGDSAVYLCASSQRQGSTDTQYFGPGTRLTVL.

This clone showed up just once. The rearrangement uses TRBV28 and TRBJ1-2; D is possibly TRBD1 (5 bases). The CDR3 has 12 residues. The V end was cut by 2 bases, the J end by 7 bases, with 8 bases between. Germline CDR1 and CDR2: MDHEN and SYDVKM. Here the CDR3 reads CASSLRGAGYTF. CDR3 nucleotides: TGTGCCAGCAGTTTAAGGGGCGCTGGCTACACCTTC.

The genes are TRBV4-1 and TRBJ2-7; TRBD2 agrees at 7 bases. The CDR3 totals 15 residues. V shed 1 base, J shed 2 bases, and the junction held 5 bases outside the gene matches. Germline-derived CDR1 and CDR2 are MGHRA and YSYEKL. The CDR3 region is CASSQGPSGPYEQYF. The CDR3 region has the DNA TGCGCCAGCAGCCAAGGCCCTAGCGGTCCCTACGAGCAGTACTTC.

The chain recombines TRBV18 with TRBJ2-7; D is perhaps TRBD2 (6 bases). Trimming took 6 bases from V and 0 from J, leaving 21 bases between them. Germline CDR1 is KGHSH and CDR2 is LQKENI. The CDR3 totals 17 residues. The CDR3 nucleotides are TGTGCCAGCTCGCCAGCCCCGGGACTGGCCAGCTCCTACGAGCAGTACTTC. Amino acids: CASSPAPGLASSYEQYF.

The chain employs TRBV19 and TRBJ1-4; the D gene is possibly TRBD1 (5 bases). Germline V gives CDR1 LNHDA, CDR2 SQIVND (reference sequence). This CDR3 spans 14 amino acids. With 6 bases removed from V and 8 bases from J, the gap between germline ends came to 16 bases. The CDR3 reads CASRLSGLDEKLFF. The CDR3 region has the DNA TGTGCCAGTAGGCTCTCAGGGTTGGACGAAAAACTGTTTTTT.

This clone was recorded only once. The V and J genes are TRBV18 and TRBJ2-7; 10 nucleotides align to TRBD1. Per the germline V gene, CDR1 is KGHSH and CDR2 is LQKENI. CDR3 length equals 13 residues. The junction had 3 bases not matched to a gene; V was cut back by 4 bases and J by 6 bases. The CDR3 nucleotides read TGTGCCAGCTCACGGGGACAGGGGCTCGAGCAGTACTTC. Translated, it gives CASSRGQGLEQYF.

The rearrangement uses TRBV19 and TRBJ2-7; the match to TRBD1 covers 9 bases. The germline V gene has CDR1 LNHDA and CDR2 SQIVND (reference sequence). The CDR3 consists of 17 residues. Trimming at V came to 4 bases and at J to 0 bases, leaving 10 bases not matched to a gene. CDR3 loop: CASSNPGQGLSSYEQYF. DNA of the CDR3: TGTGCCAGTAGTAACCCGGGACAGGGACTGTCCTCCTACGAGCAGTACTTC.

A single count supports this clone. A junction end diverges from the germline sequence, so it may reflect a read error. The V gene is TRBV28, the J gene TRBJ1-6; 10 bases are shared with TRBD1. Germline V lookup: CDR1 MDHEN, CDR2 SYDVKM. The CDR3 has 12 amino acids. The CDR3 coding sequence is TGTGCCAGCAGTTTGTTGACAGGGGGCCTACTTTTT. It specifies CASSLLTGGLLF. Together with reference TRBV28 and TRBJ1-6, the CDR3 gives the full variable domain: DVKVTQSSRYLVKRTGEKVFLECVQDMDHENMFWYRQDPGLGLRLIYFSYDVKMKEKGDIPEGYSVSREKKERFSLILESASTNQTSMYLCASSLLTGGLLFGNGTRLTVT.

The table lists this clone with a few counts. The chain combines TRBV7-9 with TRBJ1-6; TRBD1 aligns across 7 bases. Germline V gene lookup returns CDR1 SEHNR and CDR2 FQNEAQ (reference sequence). With V trimmed by 2 bases and J by 7 bases, 2 bases remained unmatched. This CDR3 is 14 amino acids long. As DNA, the CDR3 is TGTGCCAGCAGCTTACAACAGGGGAATTCACCCCTCCACTTT. Translated: CASSLQQGNSPLHF.

This rearrangement joins TRBV2 to TRBJ2-1; weak D call: TRBD2 (5 bases). CDR1 SNHLY and CDR2 FYNNEI come from the germline V gene. CDR3 size: 13 residues. Trimming took 7 bases from V and 5 from J, leaving 12 bases between them. As DNA, the CDR3 is TGTGCCAGCACCTTGACGAGGGACAATGAGCAGTTCTTC. Protein: CASTLTRDNEQFF.

The chain links TRBV29-1 to TRBJ2-3; 9 bases match TRBD1. J gave up 0 bases and V 7 bases, and 11 bases lay outside the gene matches. The CDR3 is 16 amino acids. Germline-derived CDR1 and CDR2 are SQVTM and ANQGSEA. This chain's CDR3 is CSGRGDRVASTDTQYF. CDR3 in DNA: TGCAGCGGCAGAGGGGACAGGGTCGCTAGCACAGATACGCAGTATTTT.

V usage is TRBV28 and J usage is TRBJ2-7; possible D gene TRBD1, 6 bases. The length of the CDR3 is 16 residues. The germline V and J ends were trimmed by 3 bases and 3 bases, with 18 bases remaining between them. CDR1 is MDHEN and CDR2 is SYDVKM in the germline V gene. The CDR3 coding sequence is TGTGCCAGCAGTTTTCCGCGCGGCAGGGGCAACTACGAGCAGTACTTC. Residues: CASSFPRGRGNYEQYF.

The chain recombines TRBV5-1 with TRBJ1-1, with TRBD1 matching 7 bases. Germline V gene lookup returns CDR1 SGHRS and CDR2 YFSETQ. The CDR3 has 14 amino acids. Trimming took 4 bases from V and 0 from J; bases not matched to a gene: 3. The DNA for the CDR3 is TGCGCCAGCAGCCTGGGACAGATGAACACTGAAGCTTTCTTT. It specifies CASSLGQMNTEAFF. Variable domain in full (rest from reference TRBV5-1 and TRBJ1-1): KAGVTQTPRYLIKTRGQQVTLSCSPISGHRSVSWYQQTPGQGLQFLFEYFSETQRNKGNFPGRFSGRQFSNSRSEMNVSTLELGDSALYLCASSLGQMNTEAFFGQGTRLTVV.

The V gene is TRBV6-2 or TRBV6-3, the J gene TRBJ1-5, with 8 bases aligning to TRBD1. The V gene's germline CDR1 is MNHEY and CDR2 SVGEGT. This CDR3 has 13 residues. V trimming: 6 bases; J trimming: 6 bases; junction bases outside the gene matches: 4. CDR3 coding DNA: TGTGCCAGCAGCTCCGACAGGGGTCAGCCCCAGCATTTT. Protein: CASSSDRGQPQHF.

The J gene is TRBJ1-1, the V gene TRBV5-1; no clear D gene. Looked up from germline, CDR1 is SGHRS and CDR2 is YFSETQ. The length of the CDR3 is 13 residues. V lost 4 bases, J lost 1 base, and 8 bases lay in between. CDR3 amino acids: CASSHRENTEAFF. The CDR3 nucleotides are TGCGCCAGCAGCCACCGGGAGAACACTGAAGCTTTCTTT.

In its sample, this clone was seen a few times. The rearrangement joins TRBV11-2 to TRBJ2-3, with 8 bases that match TRBD1. V shed 6 bases, J shed 1 base, and the junction held 9 bases outside the gene matches. Germline V gives CDR1 SGHAT, CDR2 FQNNGV. The CDR3 contains 16 residues. The CDR3 reads CASSWTDRGGTDTQYF. The CDR3 region has the DNA TGTGCCAGCAGTTGGACAGACAGGGGTGGCACAGATACGCAGTATTTT.

The chain carries TRBV19 and TRBJ2-7; D might be TRBD2 (6 bases). V lost 3 bases, J lost 2 bases, and 11 bases lay in between. The CDR3 totals 14 residues. Germline V lookup: CDR1 LNHDA, CDR2 SQIVND (reference sequence). CDR3 sequence: CASSIGGFPYEQYF. The CDR3 bases are TGTGCCAGTAGTATTGGAGGGTTTCCCTACGAGCAGTACTTC.

V usage is TRBV3-1 (or the pseudogene TRBV3-2) and J usage is TRBJ1-1; D may be TRBD1 (5 bases). With 7 bases removed from V and 2 bases from J, the gap between germline ends came to 11 bases. The CDR3 has 13 amino acids. The V gene's germline CDR1 is LGHDT and CDR2 YNNKEL (reference sequence). The CDR3 sequence: CASKSQGNTEAFF. The CDR3 DNA follows: TGTGCCAGCAAGAGTCAGGGTAACACTGAAGCTTTCTTT.

The rearrangement joins TRBV7-2 to TRBJ1-3; TRBD1 is a possible D gene (5 bases). V lost 4 bases and J 1 base, leaving 11 bases between the germline ends. Germline-derived CDR1 and CDR2 are SGHTA and FQGNSA. The CDR3 loop spans 15 amino acids. The CDR3 here is CASSSGGISGNTIYF. The DNA of the CDR3 is TGTGCCAGCAGCTCCGGGGGGATTTCTGGAAACACCATATATTTT.

The rearrangement joins TRBV21-1 to TRBJ2-2; the table's D gene call, TRBD2, was not cross checked with the DNA. TRBV21-1 is tagged as a pseudogene. There are 20 residues in the CDR3. In nucleotides, the CDR3 is TGTGCCAGCAGCAAAGGAGCTGGGGGTAAGCGGGAGGGCCCGGGCGGGGAGCTGTTTTTT. The encoded protein is CASSKGAGGKREGPGGELFF.

The chain employs TRBV4-2 and TRBJ2-5, with TRBD2 identical over 9 bases. The junction had 6 bases not matched to a gene; V was cut back by 3 bases and J by 1 base. There are 16 residues in the CDR3. Germline V lookup: CDR1 LGHNA, CDR2 YNFKEQ. Written as DNA, the CDR3 is TGTGCCAGCAGCCAGGGTTTTAGCGGGGGCCAAGAGACCCAGTACTTC. Translated: CASSQGFSGGQETQYF.

The chain has TRBV30 and TRBJ1-5; possible D gene TRBD1, 5 bases. Trimming shortened V by 1 base and J by 5 bases, and 9 bases separated the two germline ends. Germline CDR1 and CDR2: GTSNPN and SVGIG (reference sequence). The CDR3 is 13 amino acids. CDR3 in DNA: TGTGCCTGGAGTGGAGGAGGGGATCAGCCCCAGCATTTT. This encodes CAWSGGGDQPQHF.